This T cell receptor beta chain comes out of a study of regulatory T cells in long-lasting Graves disease. Findings of the study overall: Persistent Graves' patients showed reduced TCR diversity versus newly diagnosed patients. Persistent disease showed a preference for TRBV28, TRBJ1-2 and TRBJ2-5.

This clonotype was seen repeatedly, ten times or more. The antigen is undetermined. Trimming pared 5 bases from V and 6 bases from J, leaving 13 bases between. There are 13 residues in the CDR3. The germline CDR1 and CDR2 sequences are SEHNR and FQNEAQ (reference sequence). Regarding time point: newly diagnosed GD, antithyroid drugs for less than 3 months. The TCR library was prepared using RNA isolated from PBMCs. iRepertoire HTBI primers and Arm-PCR of CDR3 regions built TCR beta libraries. TCRdb re-called the multiplex PCR reads through MiXCR, storing one row per CDR3 protein. Here the sample spans some 340,000 distinct CDR3 sequences, roughly 12% being singletons. This sample was also put to use in a study of T cells in Graves' hyperthyroidism and ophthalmopathy. That paper adds: Initially, a first-round RT-PCR of the TCR CDR3 employed the HTBI primer set.

The J gene is TRBJ1-2, the V gene TRBV7-9; D unresolved. The sample was peripheral blood mononuclear cells (PBMCs), taken at new diagnosis, from a patient treated with antithyroid drugs. The TCR originated in a woman younger than 30 with Graves disease. The chain's CDR3 is CASSPRSEDGYTF. Here the CDR3 DNA reads TGTGCCAGCAGCCCACGCAGTGAGGATGGCTACACCTTC.